This TCR beta chain was found in a study of lung T cells in sarcoidosis with Löfgren's syndrome. Turning to the study itself: Löfgren's syndrome patients were the main repertoire analysis focus.

The germline V gene has CDR1 SGDLS and CDR2 YYNGEE. The V end lost 0 bases, the J end lost 4 bases, and 12 bases lay between the germline ends. This CDR3 contains 15 residues. TCRdb processed the reads anew with MiXCR; each CDR3 protein has one entry. The repertoire holds tens of thousands of distinct CDR3 sequences, with 21% as singletons. Notes on the study in general: Shared TRAV12-1 and TRBV2 CDR3 motifs across Löfgren's syndrome patients reportedly suggested public CD4+ TCRs. Recognition of an unidentified sarcoidosis antigen was only suggested.

This clonotype showed up just a few times. Antigen unknown. This clonotype was obtained from a human donor with sarcoidosis (Löfgren's syndrome or another form), or a control subject (not recorded which). Sequencing used CD4+ T cells from PBMCs. The V gene is TRBV9, the J gene TRBJ2-3; possibly TRBD1 for D (6 bases). The CDR3 is CASSVAGVMSDTQYF. As DNA, the CDR3 is TGTGCCAGCAGCGTAGCAGGGGTCATGTCAGATACGCAGTATTTT.